The T cell receptor (beta chain) under discussion was sequenced for a study of OX40 agonist ivuxolimab in advanced cancers. Study-wide context: Ivuxolimab is an agonistic anti-OX40 (CD134) antibody, and patients were treated with it. Broader study findings: Expanded peripheral T cell antigen specificity was not determined. Both CD4+ and CD8+ T cell populations in blood had undergone clonal expansion by week 6 at 0.1 to 3.0 mg/kg. More expanded clones were found, on average, in CD8+ than in CD4+ T cells.

The V and J ends lost 0 bases and 5 bases respectively, with 20 bases between them. From germline, CDR1 is SGDLS and CDR2 YYNGEE. This CDR3 is built from 17 residues. With respect to this clone: Its specificity is not known.

Sequencing used immunoSEQ multiplex PCR; TCRdb keeps in-frame clones, though not all of them. This sample yields approximately 70,000 clones, of which roughly 80% are seen a single time; around 8% belongs to the top ten. The chain joins TRBV9 to TRBJ2-5; D is possibly TRBD1 (5 bases). The receptor's source is an adult with an advanced solid tumor such as melanoma, head and neck, liver or kidney cancer. The sample consisted of CD4+ or CD8+ T cells sorted from blood, taken in a trial of the OX40 agonist ivuxolimab. The CDR3 sequence is CASSVVAGPAIGETQYF. For the CDR3, the DNA is TGTGCCAGCAGCGTAGTTGCAGGGCCGGCTATAGGTGAGACCCAGTACTTC.